A single sample is the source of the 12 T cell receptor beta chains below, sequenced in a study of blood T cell repertoires in COVID-19. Generated by immunoSEQ multiplex PCR, the TCRdb table keeps only in-frame clones and is missing some. The sample carries around 150,000 clones, 82% recorded once. The sequencing sample was made of peripheral blood. These receptors came from an elderly woman with acute or convalescent COVID-19.

The chain couples TRBV7-9 to TRBJ2-5; 7 bases are shared with TRBD1. V was clipped by 3 bases and J by 2 bases; unmatched bases: 6. CDR1 is SEHNR, CDR2 FQNEAQ, per germline (reference sequence). This CDR3 region has 15 residues. CDR3 amino acids: CASSFRTGQQETQYF. In DNA form, the CDR3 reads TGTGCCAGCAGCTTCCGAACGGGACAGCAAGAGACCCAGTACTTC.

CDR3 sequence: CASSESASGNTIYF. The CDR3 DNA reads TGTGCCAGCAGTGAATCTGCAAGCGGAAACACCATATATTTT. V gene TRBV6-1 combines with J gene TRBJ1-3; D not certain. Per the germline V gene, CDR1 is MNHNS and CDR2 is SASEGT. V lost 2 bases and J 4 bases, leaving 9 bases between the germline ends. The CDR3 extends over 14 amino acids.

The gene calls are TRBV5-6 and TRBJ1-2; no definite D call. This CDR3 is built from 13 residues. The germline V and J ends were trimmed by 4 bases and 3 bases, with 10 bases remaining between them. In germline, CDR1 is SGHDT, CDR2 YYEEEE. The CDR3 region is CASSPLPDYGYTF. DNA for the CDR3: TGTGCCAGCAGCCCTCTCCCCGACTATGGCTACACCTTC.

The sample holds a few counts of this clone. The rearrangement uses TRBV5-6 and TRBJ2-2, with 10 bases fitting TRBD2. Germline values: CDR1 SGHDT, CDR2 YYEEEE. The CDR3 is 18 residues long. J gave up 1 base and V 4 bases, and 10 bases lay outside the gene matches. The CDR3 reads CASSRRTSGVLNTGELFF. The CDR3 coding sequence is TGTGCCAGCAGCCGCCGGACTAGCGGAGTTTTGAACACCGGGGAGCTGTTTTTT.

This chain joins TRBV5-1 and TRBJ2-2; D might be TRBD1 (6 bases). Germline V lookup: CDR1 SGHRS, CDR2 YFSETQ. The CDR3 spans 14 residues. Trimming removed 4 bases from V and 1 base from J, with 8 bases in between. CDR3 sequence reads: CASSGGQNTGELFF. The CDR3, as DNA: TGCGCCAGCAGCGGGGGACAGAACACCGGGGAGCTGTTTTTT.

The rearrangement uses TRBV19 and TRBJ2-7; D not certain. The CDR3 is 11 amino acids. From germline, CDR1 is LNHDA and CDR2 SQIVND (reference sequence). V lost 6 bases and J 1 base, leaving 4 bases between the germline ends. The CDR3 DNA follows: TGTGCCAGTAGCCATTCCTACGAGCAGTACTTC. Translated, it gives CASSHSYEQYF.

The gene calls are TRBV11-2 and TRBJ2-7, with TRBD2 matching 10 bases. The CDR3 totals 16 residues. Germline values: CDR1 SGHAT, CDR2 FQNNGV. Trimming at V came to 3 bases and at J to 2 bases, leaving 7 bases not matched to a gene. This chain's CDR3 is CASSLWLAGDAYEQYF. The DNA for the CDR3 is TGTGCCAGCAGCTTGTGGCTAGCGGGAGACGCCTACGAGCAGTACTTC.

The chain couples TRBV19 to TRBJ1-6, with 7 nucleotides matching TRBD1. The J segment lost 6 bases and the V segment lost 4 bases, leaving 6 bases of the junction unmatched. This CDR3 is built from 15 residues. Germline loops: CDR1 LNHDA, CDR2 SQIVND (reference sequence). Here the CDR3 DNA reads TGTGCCAGTAGTAAAATCAACAGGGGTAATTCACCCCTCCACTTT. Its protein product is CASSKINRGNSPLHF.

This clone turned up a few times. V and J are TRBV7-2 and TRBJ1-5; tentatively, D is TRBD1 (6 bases). CDR1 and CDR2 from the germline V gene are SGHTA and FQGNSA. V was shortened by 4 bases and J by 0 bases, with 10 bases between the two germline ends. The length of the CDR3 is 15 residues. This CDR3 reads CASSSGTNSNQPQHF. The CDR3, as DNA: TGTGCCAGCAGCTCCGGGACAAATAGCAATCAGCCCCAGCATTTT.

V gene TRBV7-2 combines with J gene TRBJ2-1; 9 bases are shared with TRBD1. The CDR3 runs to 15 residues. V lost 2 bases, J lost 5 bases, and 4 bases stayed unmatched. Germline V CDR1 and CDR2: SGHTA, FQGNSA. The CDR3 region has the DNA TGTGCCAGCAGCTTATACAGGGGGCGCAACAATGAGCAGTTCTTC. This translates into CASSLYRGRNNEQFF.

The rearrangement joins TRBV10-3 to TRBJ2-1, with TRBD1 identical over 7 bases. In germline, CDR1 is ENHRY, CDR2 SYGVKD. The CDR3 covers 23 residues. V lost 0 bases, J lost 3 bases, and 26 bases stayed unmatched. The CDR3 is CAISESKPIGMEVRQGYYNEQFF. The CDR3 nucleotides read TGTGCCATCAGTGAGTCCAAACCTATCGGAATGGAGGTGCGACAGGGATACTACAATGAGCAGTTCTTC.

The V and J genes are TRBV2 and TRBJ2-7, with D possibly TRBD2 on 6 matching bases. Germline V lookup: CDR1 SNHLY, CDR2 FYNNEI. V lost 10 bases and J 0 bases, leaving 13 bases between the germline ends. This CDR3 has 13 residues. The CDR3 DNA is TGTGCCAATACCGGGAGTTCCTCCTACGAGCAGTACTTC. Residues: CANTGSSSYEQYF.